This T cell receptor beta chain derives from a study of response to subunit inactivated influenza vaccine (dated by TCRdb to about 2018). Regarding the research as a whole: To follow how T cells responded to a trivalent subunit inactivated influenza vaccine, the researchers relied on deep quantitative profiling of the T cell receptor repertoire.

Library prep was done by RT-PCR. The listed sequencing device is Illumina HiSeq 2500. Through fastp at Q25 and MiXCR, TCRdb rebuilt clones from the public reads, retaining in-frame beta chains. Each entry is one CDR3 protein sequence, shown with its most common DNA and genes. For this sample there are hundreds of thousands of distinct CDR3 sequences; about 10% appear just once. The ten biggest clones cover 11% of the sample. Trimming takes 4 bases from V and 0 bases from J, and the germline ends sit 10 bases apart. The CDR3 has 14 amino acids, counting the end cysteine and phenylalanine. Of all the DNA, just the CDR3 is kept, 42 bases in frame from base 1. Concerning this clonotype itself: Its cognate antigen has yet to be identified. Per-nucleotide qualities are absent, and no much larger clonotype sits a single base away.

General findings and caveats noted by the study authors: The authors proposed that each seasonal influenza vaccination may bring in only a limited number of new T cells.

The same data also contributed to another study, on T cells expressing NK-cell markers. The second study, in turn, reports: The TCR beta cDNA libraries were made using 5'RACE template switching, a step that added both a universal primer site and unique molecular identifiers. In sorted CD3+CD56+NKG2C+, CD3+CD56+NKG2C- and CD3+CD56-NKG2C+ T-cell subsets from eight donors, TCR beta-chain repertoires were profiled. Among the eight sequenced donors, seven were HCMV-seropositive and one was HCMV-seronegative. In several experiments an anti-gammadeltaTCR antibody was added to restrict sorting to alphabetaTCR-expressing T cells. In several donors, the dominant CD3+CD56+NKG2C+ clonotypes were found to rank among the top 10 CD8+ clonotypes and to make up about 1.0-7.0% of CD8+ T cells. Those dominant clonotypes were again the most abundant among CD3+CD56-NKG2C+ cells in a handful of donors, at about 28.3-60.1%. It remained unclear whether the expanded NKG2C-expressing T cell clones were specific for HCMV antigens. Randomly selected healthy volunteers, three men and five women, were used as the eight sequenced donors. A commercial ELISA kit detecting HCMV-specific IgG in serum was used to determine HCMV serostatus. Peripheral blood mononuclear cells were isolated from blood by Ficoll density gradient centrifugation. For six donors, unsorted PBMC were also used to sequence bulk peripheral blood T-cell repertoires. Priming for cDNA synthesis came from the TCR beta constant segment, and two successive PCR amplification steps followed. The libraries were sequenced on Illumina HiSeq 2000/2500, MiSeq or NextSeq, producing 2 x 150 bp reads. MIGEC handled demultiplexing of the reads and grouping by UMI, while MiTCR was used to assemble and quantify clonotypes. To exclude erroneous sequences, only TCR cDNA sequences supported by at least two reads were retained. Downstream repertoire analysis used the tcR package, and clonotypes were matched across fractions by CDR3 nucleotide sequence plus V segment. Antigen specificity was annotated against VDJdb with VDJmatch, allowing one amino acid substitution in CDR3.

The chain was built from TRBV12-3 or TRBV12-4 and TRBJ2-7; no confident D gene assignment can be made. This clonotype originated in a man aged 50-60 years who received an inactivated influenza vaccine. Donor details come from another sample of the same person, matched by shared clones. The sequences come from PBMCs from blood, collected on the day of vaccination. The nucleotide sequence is TGTGCCAGCAGTTCGACACAGAGCTCCTACGAGCAGTACTTC. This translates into CASSSTQSSYEQYF.